Shown below are 24 T cell receptor beta chains from a single sample sequenced in a study of response to subunit inactivated influenza vaccine (dated by TCRdb to the late 2010s). The library relied on RT-PCR. Sequencing instrument: Illumina HiSeq 2500. In TCRdb, the public reads were trimmed at Q25 with fastp and aligned with MiXCR, with productive beta chains retained. Rows are unified per CDR3 protein, each entry keeping the most common DNA and genes. For this sample there are approximately 290,000 distinct CDR3 sequences; roughly 22% appear just once. Of the sample, approximately 10% falls within the top ten clones. The sample in question was PBMCs from blood, obtained roughly 20 months after vaccination. The source of these receptors is a man aged 50-75 years who received an inactivated influenza vaccine. Donor details come from another sample of the same person, matched by shared clones.

In its sample, this clonotype was seen many times. The chain joins TRBV20-1 to TRBJ1-4; TRBD1 agrees at 8 bases. This CDR3 has 12 residues. Per germline, CDR1 DFQATT and CDR2 SNEGSKA (reference sequence). Here the CDR3 DNA reads TGCAGCGCAGGGGGCGCAGGGGAAAAACTGTTTTTT. This translates into CSAGGAGEKLFF.

Only a few counts were recorded for this clonotype. The rearrangement joins TRBV5-1 to TRBJ2-7; D tentatively fits TRBD1 or TRBD2 (5 bases each). CDR1 is SGHRS, CDR2 YFSETQ, per germline. The CDR3 runs to 13 residues. Trimming removed 0 bases from V and 3 bases from J, with 7 bases in between. The CDR3 loop is CASSLGGIYEQYF. Written as DNA, the CDR3 is TGCGCCAGCAGCTTGGGGGGGATCTACGAGCAGTACTTC.

The CDR3 nucleotides read TGTGCCAGCAGACGACCGGGACAGGGTACCGCTGAAGCTTTCTTT. Translated, it gives CASRRPGQGTAEAFF. The chain employs TRBV11-2 and TRBJ1-1, with TRBD1 identical over 9 bases. V dropped 6 bases and J dropped 6; count of bases not matched to a gene: 11. The CDR3 consists of 15 residues. CDR1 is SGHAT, CDR2 FQNNGV, per germline.

Ten or more counts support this clonotype. V gene TRBV3-1 combines with J gene TRBJ1-4, with D hard to call. The germline CDR1 and CDR2 sequences are LGHDT and YNNKEL (reference sequence). The CDR3 sequence is 15 residues long. The ends were cut back, 0 bases at V and 0 bases at J, with 5 bases in the middle. The CDR3, as DNA: TGTGCCAGCAGCCAAGACGGAGCAACTAATGAAAAACTGTTTTTT. It yields the protein CASSQDGATNEKLFF. The variable domain in full, with the rest retrieved from reference TRBV3-1 and TRBJ1-4, is DTAVSQTPKYLVTQMGNDKSIKCEQNLGHDTMYWYKQDSKKFLKIMFSYNNKELIINETVPNRFSPKSPDKAHLNLHINSLELGDSAVYFCASSQDGATNEKLFFGSGTQLSVL.

This CDR3 is CASSLANSNQPQHF. The CDR3 nucleotides read TGTGCCAGCAGCTTAGCTAACAGTAATCAGCCCCAGCATTTT. The genes are TRBV7-9 and TRBJ1-5; D not resolved. The CDR3 totals 14 residues. Between the trimmed V and J ends, which lost 0 bases and 4 bases, there was a span of 7 bases. CDR1 and CDR2 (germline): SEHNR, FQNEAQ (reference sequence).

The sample holds many counts of this clonotype. The gene calls are TRBV20-1 and TRBJ1-5; no reliable D call. The CDR3 consists of 15 residues. Trimming removed 0 bases at V and 0 bases at J, with 9 bases between. Per germline, CDR1 DFQATT and CDR2 SNEGSKA (reference sequence). CDR3 in DNA: TGCAGTGCTAGAGATAAGGGTTATAGCAATCAGCCCCAGCATTTT. Amino acid sequence: CSARDKGYSNQPQHF.

In this sample, this clonotype turned up many times. This CDR3 reads CSVGQLNYGYTF. The CDR3, as DNA: TGCAGCGTTGGACAGCTCAACTATGGCTACACCTTC. The chain uses TRBV29-1 and TRBJ1-2, with D tentatively TRBD1 (5 bases). V was cut by 4 bases and J by 2 bases, with 8 bases left in between. Germline V gene sequence: CDR1 SQVTM, CDR2 ANQGSEA. This CDR3 spans 12 amino acids.

This clonotype has just a few counts. This chain links TRBV12-3 or TRBV12-4 with TRBJ2-7, with D unclear. The germline V and J ends were trimmed by 7 bases and 11 bases, with 12 bases remaining between them. The CDR3 length is 10 residues. As DNA, the CDR3 is TGTGCCAGCATCCTCGTGGCTAAGTACTTC. Translation: CASILVAKYF.

This clonotype was detected only once. This chain links TRBV7-8 with TRBJ2-7; D is uncertain. The CDR3 spans 12 residues. CDR1 and CDR2 from the germline V gene are SGHVS and FQNEAQ. Trimming left V 4 bases short and J 7 bases short, with 11 bases between. CDR3 coding DNA: TGTGCCAGCAGCTCCCAGCGTGAGGAGCAGTACTTC. Translating gives CASSSQREEQYF.

This sequence joins TRBV15 and TRBJ1-1; D call uncertain. This CDR3 contains 12 residues. Trimming removed 8 bases from V and 0 bases from J, with 7 bases in between. CDR1 is LNHNV, CDR2 YYDKDF, per germline (reference sequence). For the CDR3, the DNA is TGTGCCACCTCATACATGAACACTGAAGCTTTCTTT. Its protein product is CATSYMNTEAFF.

This clonotype has ten or more counts. The chain combines TRBV20-1 with TRBJ1-2, with D possibly TRBD1 on 5 matching bases. CDR3 length: 13 amino acids. CDR1 and CDR2 from the germline V gene are DFQATT and SNEGSKA (reference sequence). Between the trimmed V and J ends, which lost 3 bases and 1 base, there was a span of 9 bases. The CDR3 DNA reads as TGCAGTGCTAGTTCGGGGGATAACTATGGCTACACCTTC. This codes for CSASSGDNYGYTF.

A single count supports this clonotype. The conserved final phenylalanine or tryptophan is absent from the CDR3, which likely points to a read error. The J gene is TRBJ1-5, the V gene TRBV10-1; D might be TRBD1 (5 bases). Trimming cost V 7 bases and J 7 bases, with 20 bases left between them. This CDR3 spans 15 amino acids. Germline V lookup: CDR1 WNHNN, CDR2 SYGVQD (reference sequence). CDR3 amino acids: CASISGSFIKQPQHL. As DNA, the CDR3 is TGCGCCAGCATCTCAGGGAGTTTTATTAAACAGCCCCAGCATTTG.

There are a few counts of this clonotype. V gene TRBV4-3 combines with J gene TRBJ1-2, with TRBD1 as a possible D gene (6 bases). This CDR3 is built from 14 residues. Germline CDR1 reads LGHNA; CDR2 reads YSLEER. The V end lost 1 base, the J end lost 8 bases, and 14 bases lay between the germline ends. CDR3 sequence (DNA): TGCGCCAGCAGCCAAGGTGCCTGGACAGACGGCTACACCTTC. Translating it yields CASSQGAWTDGYTF.

A few counts support this clonotype. The chain couples TRBV20-1 to TRBJ1-1; 8 positions agree with TRBD1. CDR1 DFQATT and CDR2 SNEGSKA come from the germline V gene (reference sequence). J lost 1 base, V lost 6 bases, and 7 bases had no gene match. The CDR3 covers 14 residues. CDR3 bases: TGCAGTGCGCCTCAGGGGGCGCGGAACACTGAAGCTTTCTTT. Its translation is CSAPQGARNTEAFF.

V gene TRBV6-2 or TRBV6-3 combines with J gene TRBJ2-1; the D gene is possibly TRBD2 (5 bases). The CDR3 is 13 residues long. Germline CDR1 and CDR2: MNHEY and SVGEGT. The V gene lost 2 bases and the J gene lost 8 bases, with 10 bases spanning the gap. CDR3 in DNA: TGTGCCAGCAGTTACGCTAGCACCCATGAGCAGTTCTTC. As protein: CASSYASTHEQFF.

This clonotype was counted at least ten times. The CDR3 DNA reads TGTGCCAGCAAAACGGACAGATCTCTCTATGGCTACACCTTC. It encodes CASKTDRSLYGYTF. The gene calls are TRBV12-3 or TRBV12-4 and TRBJ1-2, with a possible D match to TRBD1 (6 bases). The CDR3 runs to 14 residues. Between the trimmed V and J ends, which lost 7 bases and 4 bases, there was a span of 16 bases.

The V gene is TRBV18, the J gene TRBJ1-1; D is perhaps TRBD1 (5 bases). This CDR3 comprises 16 residues. Germline V gene data show CDR1 as KGHSH and CDR2 as LQKENI. The ends were cut back, 3 bases at V and 0 bases at J, with 14 bases in the middle. CDR3 amino acids: CASSPPRGGMNTEAFF. CDR3 DNA: TGTGCCAGCTCACCCCCAAGGGGTGGTATGAACACTGAAGCTTTCTTT.

This clonotype appeared many times. The chain combines TRBV18 with TRBJ1-2; 8 bases agree with TRBD1. The V segment lost 3 bases and the J segment 9 bases; nucleotides outside the gene matches: 6. Germline-derived CDR1 and CDR2 are KGHSH and LQKENI. The CDR3 spans 13 residues. The CDR3, as DNA: TGTGCCAGCTCACCCGGACAGGGTGTAAGCTACACCTTC. Protein: CASSPGQGVSYTF. The whole variable domain, filled in from reference TRBV18 and TRBJ1-2, reads NAGVMQNPRHLVRRRGQEARLRCSPMKGHSHVYWYRQLPEEGLKFMVYLQKENIIDESGMPKERFSAEFPKEGPSILRIQQVVRGDSAAYFCASSPGQGVSYTFGSGTRLTVV.

This chain joins TRBV12-3 or TRBV12-4 and TRBJ2-5, with D uncertain. CDR3 length: 13 residues. Trimming took off 8 bases at V and 2 bases at J, with 12 bases between the two ends. The CDR3 DNA sequence: TGTGCCAGCCAGGCAGGCTTTCAAGAGACCCAGTACTTC. It specifies CASQAGFQETQYF.

This clonotype occurred a few times. The CDR3 protein is CSAPGTYEQYF. The CDR3 DNA follows: TGCAGTGCGCCAGGCACCTACGAGCAGTACTTC. The rearrangement links TRBV20-1 to TRBJ2-7; no reliable D call. The CDR3 runs 11 residues. V shed 6 bases and J shed 2 bases, with 8 bases lying between them. Germline CDR1 is DFQATT and CDR2 is SNEGSKA (reference sequence).

This clonotype has just a few counts. The CDR3 protein is CASSLDSQGAETQYF. The CDR3 region has the DNA TGTGCCAGCAGCTTAGATAGCCAGGGGGCTGAGACCCAGTACTTC. The rearrangement uses TRBV7-2 and TRBJ2-5, with 8 nucleotides matching TRBD1. The length of the CDR3 is 15 residues. The ends lost 1 base at V and 5 bases at J; junction bases unmatched: 6. CDR1 is SGHTA and CDR2 is FQGNSA in the germline V gene.

On this clonotype: Since a much larger clone is just one base distant, this may be a read error. The chain has TRBV20-1 and TRBJ1-5, with D unresolved. This CDR3 is 13 amino acids long. Germline V gene data show CDR1 as DFQATT and CDR2 as SNEGSKA (reference sequence). The CDR3 region has the DNA TGCAGTGCGGATCCCGGGGTAGATCAGGCCCAGCATTTT. Amino acids: CSADPGVDQAQHF.

The V call is TRBV5-1, the J call TRBJ2-5; D call uncertain. This CDR3 contains 14 residues. V gave up 0 bases and J gave up 1 base, with 7 bases separating them. The germline gives CDR1 SGHRS, CDR2 YFSETQ. In DNA, the CDR3 is TGCGCCAGCAGCTTGGTTGGGCCCCAAGAGACCCAGTACTTC. The encoded protein is CASSLVGPQETQYF.

This clonotype has just a few counts. This chain uses TRBV6-1 with TRBJ1-5; the D is unclear. The CDR3 length is 12 residues. Germline CDR1 is MNHNS and CDR2 is SASEGT. Trimming removed 5 bases at V and 8 bases at J, with 10 bases between. The DNA for the CDR3 is TGTGCCAGCAGTCGGGGAACGGAGCCCCAGCATTTT. Encoded protein: CASSRGTEPQHF.